The T cell receptor (beta chain) under discussion was sequenced for a study of T-cell reconstitution after alpha-beta-depleted transplantation in children. The CDR3 runs to 18 residues. The V gene end was trimmed by 3 bases and the J gene end by 3 bases; junction bases not matched to a gene: 9. CDR1 SGHRS and CDR2 YFSETQ come from the germline V gene. TCRbeta library construction was performed incorporating unique molecular identifiers. TCRdb analysed the PCR reads with MiXCR anew, one entry per CDR3 protein. The table includes roughly 500,000 distinct CDR3 sequences, around 17% detected once. The rearrangement links TRBV5-1 to TRBJ2-3; TRBD2 aligns across 14 bases. This receptor was obtained from a human donor who donated a stem cell graft to a child with acute lymphoblastic leukemia. The sample was PBMCs from the stem cell graft donor, taken from the stem cell graft. In nucleotides, the CDR3 is TGCGCCAGCAGCTCCGGGACTAGCGGGAGCGTGGGAACAGATACGCAGTATTTT. Encoded protein: CASSSGTSGSVGTDTQYF.